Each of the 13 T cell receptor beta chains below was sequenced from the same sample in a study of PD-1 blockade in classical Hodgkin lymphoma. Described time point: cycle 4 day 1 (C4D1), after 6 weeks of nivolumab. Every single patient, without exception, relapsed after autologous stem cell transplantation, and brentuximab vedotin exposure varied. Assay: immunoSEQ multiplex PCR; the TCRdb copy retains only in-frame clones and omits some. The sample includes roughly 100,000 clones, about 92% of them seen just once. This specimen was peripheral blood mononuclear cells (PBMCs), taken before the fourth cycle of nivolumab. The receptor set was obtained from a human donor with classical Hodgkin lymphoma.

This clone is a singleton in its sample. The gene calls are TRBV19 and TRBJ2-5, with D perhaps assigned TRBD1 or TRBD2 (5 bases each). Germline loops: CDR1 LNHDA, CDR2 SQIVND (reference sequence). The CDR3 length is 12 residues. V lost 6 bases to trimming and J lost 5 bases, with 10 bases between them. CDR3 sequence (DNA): TGTGCCAGTAGCACGGGGCGTGAGACCCAGTACTTC. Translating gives CASSTGRETQYF. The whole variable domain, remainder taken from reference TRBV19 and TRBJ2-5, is DGGITQSPKYLFRKEGQNVTLSCEQNLNHDAMYWYRQDPGQGLRLIYYSQIVNDFQKGDIAEGYSVSREKKESFPLTVTSAQKNPTAFYLCASSTGRETQYFGPGTRLLVL.

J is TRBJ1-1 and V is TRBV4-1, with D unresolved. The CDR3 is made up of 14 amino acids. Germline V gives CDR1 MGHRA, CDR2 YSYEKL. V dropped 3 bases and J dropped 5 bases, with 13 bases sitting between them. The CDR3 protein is CASSHPPGRTEAFF. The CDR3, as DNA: TGCGCCAGCAGCCATCCACCCGGACGGACTGAAGCTTTCTTT.

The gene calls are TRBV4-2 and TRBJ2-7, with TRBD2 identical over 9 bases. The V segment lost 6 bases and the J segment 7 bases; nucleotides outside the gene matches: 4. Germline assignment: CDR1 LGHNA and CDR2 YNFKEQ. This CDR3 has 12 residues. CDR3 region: CASSPGLAEQYF. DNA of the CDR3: TGTGCCAGCAGTCCGGGACTAGCTGAGCAGTACTTC.

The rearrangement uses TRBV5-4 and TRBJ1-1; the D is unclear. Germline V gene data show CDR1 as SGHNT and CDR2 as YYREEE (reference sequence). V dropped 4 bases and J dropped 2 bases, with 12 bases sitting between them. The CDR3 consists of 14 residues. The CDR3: CASSPGGPNTEAFF. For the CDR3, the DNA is TGTGCCAGCAGCCCGGGCGGGCCTAACACTGAAGCTTTCTTT.

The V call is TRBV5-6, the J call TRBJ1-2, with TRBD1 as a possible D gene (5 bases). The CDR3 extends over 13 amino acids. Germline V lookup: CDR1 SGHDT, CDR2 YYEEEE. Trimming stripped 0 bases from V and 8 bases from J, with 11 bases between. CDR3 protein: CASSLGQTQGYTF. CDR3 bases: TGTGCCAGCAGCTTGGGACAGACCCAAGGCTACACCTTC. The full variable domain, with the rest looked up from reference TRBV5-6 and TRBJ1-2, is DAGVTQSPTHLIKTRGQQVTLRCSPKSGHDTVSWYQQALGQGPQFIFQYYEEEERQRGNFPDRFSGHQFPNYSSELNVNALLLGDSALYLCASSLGQTQGYTFGSGTRLTVV.

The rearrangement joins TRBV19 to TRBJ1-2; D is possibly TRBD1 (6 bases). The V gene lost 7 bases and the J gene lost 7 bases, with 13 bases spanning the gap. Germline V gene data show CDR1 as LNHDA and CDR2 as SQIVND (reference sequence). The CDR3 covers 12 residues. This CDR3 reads CASTRGQIGYTF. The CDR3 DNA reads TGTGCCAGTACCCGGGGGCAGATTGGCTACACCTTC. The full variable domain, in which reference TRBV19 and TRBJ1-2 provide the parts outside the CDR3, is DGGITQSPKYLFRKEGQNVTLSCEQNLNHDAMYWYRQDPGQGLRLIYYSQIVNDFQKGDIAEGYSVSREKKESFPLTVTSAQKNPTAFYLCASTRGQIGYTFGSGTRLTVV.

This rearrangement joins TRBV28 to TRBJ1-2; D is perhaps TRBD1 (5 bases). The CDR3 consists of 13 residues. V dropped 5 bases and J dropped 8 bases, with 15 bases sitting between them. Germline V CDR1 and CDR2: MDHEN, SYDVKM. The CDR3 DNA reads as TGTGCCAGCAGTCGAGGGGCCCTTGGGGGCTACACCTTC. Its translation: CASSRGALGGYTF.

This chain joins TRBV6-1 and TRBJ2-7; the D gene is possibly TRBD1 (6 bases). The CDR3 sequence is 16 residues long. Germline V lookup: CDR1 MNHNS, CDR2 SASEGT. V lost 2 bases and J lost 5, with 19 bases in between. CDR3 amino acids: CASSESGHHFPNEQYF. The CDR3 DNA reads TGTGCCAGCAGTGAATCGGGACACCATTTCCCCAACGAGCAGTACTTC.

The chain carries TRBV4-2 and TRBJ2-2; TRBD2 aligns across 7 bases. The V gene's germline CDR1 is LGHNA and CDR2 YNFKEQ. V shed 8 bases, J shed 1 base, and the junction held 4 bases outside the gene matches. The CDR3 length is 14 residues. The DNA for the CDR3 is TGTGCCAGCGGTCAGCGGGGGAACACCGGGGAGCTGTTTTTT. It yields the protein CASGQRGNTGELFF.

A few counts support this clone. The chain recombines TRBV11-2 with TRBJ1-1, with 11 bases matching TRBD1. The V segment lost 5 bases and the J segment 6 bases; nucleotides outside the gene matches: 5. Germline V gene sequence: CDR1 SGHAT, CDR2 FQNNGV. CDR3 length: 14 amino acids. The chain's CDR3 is CASSPGQGVSEAFF. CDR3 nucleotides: TGTGCCAGCAGCCCGGGACAGGGGGTATCTGAAGCTTTCTTT.

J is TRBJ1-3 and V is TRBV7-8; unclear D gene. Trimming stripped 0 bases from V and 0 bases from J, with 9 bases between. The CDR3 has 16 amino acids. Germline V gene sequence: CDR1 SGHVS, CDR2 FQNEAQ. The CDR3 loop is CASSLALGASGNTIYF. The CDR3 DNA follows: TGTGCCAGCAGCTTAGCCCTCGGCGCCTCTGGAAACACCATATATTTT.

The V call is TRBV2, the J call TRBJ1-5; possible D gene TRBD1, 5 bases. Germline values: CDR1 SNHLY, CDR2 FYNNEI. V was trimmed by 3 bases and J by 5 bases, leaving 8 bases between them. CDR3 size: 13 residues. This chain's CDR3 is CASSDQGYQPQHF. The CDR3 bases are TGTGCCAGCAGTGATCAGGGATATCAGCCCCAGCATTTT. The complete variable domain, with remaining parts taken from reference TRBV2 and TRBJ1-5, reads EPEVTQTPSHQVTQMGQEVILRCVPISNHLYFYWYRQILGQKVEFLVSFYNNEISEKSEIFDDQFSVERPDGSNFTLKIRSTKLEDSAMYFCASSDQGYQPQHFGDGTRLSIL.

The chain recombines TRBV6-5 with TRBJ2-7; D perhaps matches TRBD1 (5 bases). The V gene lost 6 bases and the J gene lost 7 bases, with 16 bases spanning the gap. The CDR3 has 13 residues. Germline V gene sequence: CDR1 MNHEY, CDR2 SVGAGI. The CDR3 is CASSPAVTDEQYF. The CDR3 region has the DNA TGTGCCAGCAGCCCCGCGGTGACAGATGAGCAGTACTTC.